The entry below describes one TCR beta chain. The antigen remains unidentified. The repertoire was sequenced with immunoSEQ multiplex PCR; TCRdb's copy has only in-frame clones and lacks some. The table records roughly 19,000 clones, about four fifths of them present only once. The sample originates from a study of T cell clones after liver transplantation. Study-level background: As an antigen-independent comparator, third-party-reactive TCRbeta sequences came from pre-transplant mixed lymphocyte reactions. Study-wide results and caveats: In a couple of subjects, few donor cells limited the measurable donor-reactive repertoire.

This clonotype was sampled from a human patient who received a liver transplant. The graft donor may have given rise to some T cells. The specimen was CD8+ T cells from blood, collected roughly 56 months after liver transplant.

CDR3 region: CASSRYGDFTEAFF. The CDR3 DNA is TGTGCCAGCAGTCGCTACGGGGATTTCACTGAAGCTTTCTTT. V is TRBV27 and J is TRBJ1-1; D call uncertain. This CDR3 spans 14 amino acids. Trimming removed 5 bases at V and 4 bases at J, with 14 bases between. Germline CDR1 MNHEY, CDR2 SMNVEV (reference sequence).